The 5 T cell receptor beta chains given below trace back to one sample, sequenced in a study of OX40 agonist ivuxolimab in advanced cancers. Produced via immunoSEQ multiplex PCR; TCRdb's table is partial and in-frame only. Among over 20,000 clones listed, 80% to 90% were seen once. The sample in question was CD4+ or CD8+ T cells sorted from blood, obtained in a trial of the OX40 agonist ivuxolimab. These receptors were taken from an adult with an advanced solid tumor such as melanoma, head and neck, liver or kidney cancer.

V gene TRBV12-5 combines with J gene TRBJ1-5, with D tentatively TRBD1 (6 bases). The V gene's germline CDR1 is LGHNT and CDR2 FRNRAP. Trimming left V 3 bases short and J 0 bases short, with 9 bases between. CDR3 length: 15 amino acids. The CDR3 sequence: CASGFSGHSNQPQHF. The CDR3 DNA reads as TGTGCTAGTGGTTTCTCGGGACATAGCAATCAGCCCCAGCATTTT. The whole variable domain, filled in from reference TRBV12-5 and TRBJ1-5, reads DARVTQTPRHKVTEMGQEVTMRCQPILGHNTVFWYRQTMMQGLELLAYFRNRAPLDDSGMPKDRFSAEMPDATLATLKIQPSEPRDSAVYFCASGFSGHSNQPQHFGDGTRLSIL.

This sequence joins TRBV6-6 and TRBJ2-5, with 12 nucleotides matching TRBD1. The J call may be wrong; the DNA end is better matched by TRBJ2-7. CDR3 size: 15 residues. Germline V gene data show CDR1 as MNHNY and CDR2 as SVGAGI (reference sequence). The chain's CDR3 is CASSSRDRGLYEQYF. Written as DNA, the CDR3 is TGTGCCAGCAGTTCCCGGGACAGGGGGCTGTACGAGCAGTACTTC.

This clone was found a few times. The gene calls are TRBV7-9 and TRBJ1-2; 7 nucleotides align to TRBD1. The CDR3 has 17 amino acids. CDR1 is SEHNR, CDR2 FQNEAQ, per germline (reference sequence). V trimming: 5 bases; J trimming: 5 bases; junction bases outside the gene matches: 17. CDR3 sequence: CASSGDSNPPLLYGYTF. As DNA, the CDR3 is TGTGCCAGCAGCGGGGACAGTAACCCCCCGCTACTTTATGGCTACACCTTC.

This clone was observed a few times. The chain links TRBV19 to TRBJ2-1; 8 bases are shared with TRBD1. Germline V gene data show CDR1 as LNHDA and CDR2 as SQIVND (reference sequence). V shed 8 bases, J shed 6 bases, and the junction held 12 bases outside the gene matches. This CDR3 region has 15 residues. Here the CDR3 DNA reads TGTGCCAGTGGAACCTTTCGGACAGGGCGCAATGAGCAGTTCTTC. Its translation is CASGTFRTGRNEQFF.

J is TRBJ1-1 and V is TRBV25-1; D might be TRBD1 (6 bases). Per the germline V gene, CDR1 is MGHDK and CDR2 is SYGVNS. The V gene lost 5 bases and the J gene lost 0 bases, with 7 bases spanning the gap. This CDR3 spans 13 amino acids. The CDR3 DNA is TGTGCCAGCAGTACAGGGATGAACACTGAAGCTTTCTTT. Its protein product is CASSTGMNTEAFF.